These T cell receptor beta chains were read from a single sample in a study of T cells in Graves' hyperthyroidism and ophthalmopathy. TCRdb passed the multiplex PCR reads through MiXCR, listing each CDR3 protein once. The sample carries about 640,000 distinct CDR3 sequences, less than 25% recorded once. The sample taken for sequencing was blood. Receptors originate from a man aged 30-40 years with Graves' ophthalmopathy. The CDR3 runs from the conserved cysteine through the conserved F or W. A D gene is named only where the DNA matches it firmly. The size entry is marked missing in some rows and otherwise reads once, few, many or a size class.

CDR3aa: CASSPLRGDPSTDTQYF
CDR3nt: TGTGCCAGCAGCCCCCTCAGGGGGGACCCTAGCACAGATACGCAGTATTTT
abundance: -
d_gene: -
v_gene: TRBV14
j_gene: TRBJ2-3
len: 17

CDR3aa: CASSWDRTYEQYF
CDR3nt: TGTGCCAGCAGCTGGGACCGAACCTACGAGCAGTACTTC
abundance: many
d_gene: -
v_gene: TRBV7-2
j_gene: TRBJ2-7
len: 13

CDR3aa: CAISVAGGDEQFF
CDR3nt: TGTGCCATCAGTGTCGCAGGGGGCGATGAGCAGTTCTTC
abundance: -
d_gene: TRBD1
v_gene: TRBV10-3
j_gene: TRBJ2-1
len: 13

CDR3aa: CASSQDAMGDTQYF
CDR3nt: TGCGCCAGCAGCCAAGATGCGATGGGAGATACGCAGTATTTT
abundance: -
d_gene: -
v_gene: TRBV4-3
j_gene: TRBJ2-3
len: 14

CDR3aa: CSAREGTAQAFF
CDR3nt: TGCAGTGCTAGAGAGGGGACAGCCCAGGCTTTCTTT
abundance: few
d_gene: TRBD1
v_gene: TRBV20-1
j_gene: TRBJ1-1
len: 12

CDR3aa: CASRRGGLRTDTQYF
CDR3nt: TGTGCCAGCCGCCGAGGGGGGCTACGTACAGATACGCAGTATTTT
abundance: many
d_gene: -
v_gene: TRBV6-1
j_gene: TRBJ2-3
len: 15

CDR3aa: CASKGTGEETQYF
CDR3nt: TGCGCCAGCAAAGGGACAGGGGAAGAGACCCAGTACTTC
abundance: -
d_gene: TRBD1
v_gene: TRBV10-2
j_gene: TRBJ2-5
len: 13

CDR3aa: CASRWGLAETYEQYF
CDR3nt: TGTGCCAGCAGATGGGGACTAGCGGAGACCTACGAGCAGTACTTC
abundance: few
d_gene: TRBD2
v_gene: TRBV6-1
j_gene: TRBJ2-7
len: 15

CDR3aa: CASSTTRDRNSYEQYF
CDR3nt: TGCGCCAGCAGCACCACCCGGGACAGGAACTCCTACGAGCAGTACTTC
abundance: -
d_gene: TRBD1
v_gene: TRBV5-1
j_gene: TRBJ2-7
len: 16

CDR3aa: CAWSVSNQPQHF
CDR3nt: TGTGCCTGGAGTGTATCGAATCAGCCCCAGCATTTT
abundance: many
d_gene: -
v_gene: TRBV30
j_gene: TRBJ1-5
len: 12

CDR3aa: CASSLGFVSTDTQYF
CDR3nt: TGTGCCAGCAGCCTCGGGTTTGTTAGCACAGATACGCAGTATTTT
abundance: few
d_gene: -
v_gene: TRBV4-2
j_gene: TRBJ2-3
len: 15